This T cell receptor beta chain appears in the sequencing data of a study of blood T cell repertoires in COVID-19 (dated by TCRdb to about 2020). Study-level background: Samples covering the acute and convalescent phases of COVID-19 were provided by collaborators in the United States, Italy and Spain. The sample metadata nearly always contained a de-identified subject ID, COVID-19 status, age in years and sex. A freely available public database, intended as a resource for researchers studying the immune response to SARS-CoV-2, is where the repertoires were released. The prospective study material was composed of cDNA or gDNA derived from T cells, B-cell-depleted T cells, or PBMCs. The samples were drawn from the first 160 participants of the ongoing ImmuneRACE study and from 1,254 subjects provided by 6 global collaborators. Where available, HLA class I and class II types were taken from metadata supplied by the sample provider and were not determined by assay-based typing. Deeply sampled blood TCRbeta repertoires from subjects exposed to, actively infected with, or recovered from COVID-19 were included in the dataset.

Points the paper makes about the study in general: The quantity of clinical and demographic metadata differed by source and by participant and was supplied without curation.

Remarks on this clone: Its antigen is not yet known. Per-base qualities were not stored, and no clone one base away is much larger.

The collaborating institutions used their own protocols to collect whole blood in K2EDTA tubes. For TCRbeta analysis, collaborators shipped samples as frozen whole blood, isolated PBMCs, or DNA extracted from either of those sample types. TCRbeta CDR3 regions were amplified from genomic DNA by means of the immunoSEQ Assay, a bias-controlled multiplex PCR. In the source study's methods: Within the assay, amplification of reference gene primers was used to estimate how many nucleated cells each sample contained. To quantify the absolute abundance of each unique TCRbeta CDR3 rearrangement, sequence reads were collapsed and filtered. For each sample, productive Simpson clonality was calculated as the square root of Simpson's diversity index over productive rearrangements. TCRdb took this table from immuneACCESS and kept in-frame rearrangements with V and J called. Such tables lack part of the clones; where checked against another copy, unresolved V genes explain under half of the gap, and the rest is unexplained. The D gene and trimming were derived from the DNA, and the V and J assignments and clone size from that table. The sample table shows approximately 240,000 clones, and 65% to 85% are seen once. Clones ranked in the top ten supply roughly 5.5% of the sample.

This sequence was found in a human donor in a cohort sampled during active COVID-19. Material for sequencing was peripheral blood.

The DNA is TGTGCCAGTAGTAGGGAATTGGACAGGGATTCCTACGAGCAGTACTTC. The encoded protein is CASSRELDRDSYEQYF. The rearrangement joined TRBV19 to TRBJ2-7, with TRBD1 identical over 8 junction bases. V loses 4 bases at its end and J loses 1 base; junction bases beyond the gene matches: 9. Inclusive of the bounding cysteine and phenylalanine, the CDR3 is 16 residues long. The only DNA kept is the CDR3, 48 bases in frame from the first base. Based on the germline V gene (reference sequence), the CDR1 and CDR2 sequences are LNHDA and SQIVND.